The present T cell receptor (beta chain) was sequenced within a study of Graves' ophthalmopathy and Graves' hyperthyroidism. Across the whole study: Researchers classed hyperthyroidism as stable given no ophthalmopathy within 18 months of follow-up.

TCR beta CDR3 regions were amplified from RNA transcripts. After a first-round RT-PCR with HTBI primers, a second-round multiplex PCR was run. One entry per CDR3 protein, called by TCRdb with MiXCR from the multiplex PCR reads. Of around 590,000 distinct CDR3 sequences in the sample, 35% to 45% were seen once. The V end was cut by 2 bases, the J end by 8 bases, with 10 bases between. Germline lookup yields CDR1 SQVTM and CDR2 ANQGSEA. CDR3 length: 13 amino acids. Uncontrolled infections, other autoimmune diseases, pregnancy or lactation barred patients from enrollment. Specimen: peripheral blood or thyroid tissue (not recorded which). The rearrangement uses TRBV29-1 and TRBJ1-6, with D possibly being TRBD1 (5 bases). The receptor was derived from an adult man with Graves' hyperthyroidism. Here the CDR3 DNA reads TGCAGCGTTGAACCTGGGGGAGATTCACCCCTCCACTTT. This encodes CSVEPGGDSPLHF.